The rows below give T cell receptor beta chains drawn from one sample of a study of T cell repertoires in cytomegalovirus infection. Antigens for these TCRs are unknown. From the reads, TCRdb called clonotypes with MiXCR, one entry per CDR3 protein. The sample shows tens of thousands of distinct CDR3 sequences, roughly 25% of them seen only once. The sample in question was CD8+ T cells from cultured PBMCs, obtained from culture after CMV antigen stimulation. Every receptor here comes from a human donor in good health (CMV status not recorded). Some clones in this sample may be carry-over from other donors' samples. The CDR3 runs from the conserved cysteine through the conserved F or W. A D gene is named only where the DNA matches it firmly. Size is omitted from some rows. Given values are once, few, many or a class for expanded clones.

TRBV27	many	TRBJ1-3	-	CASSDLNSGNTIYF	TGTGCCAGCTCGGACCTGAACTCTGGAAACACCATATATTTT
TRBV20-1	few	TRBJ2-1	TRBD2	CSARQGGYEQFF	TGCAGTGCTAGACAGGGAGGGTATGAGCAGTTCTTC
TRBV7-2	many	TRBJ2-7	TRBD2	CASSSLAGYEQYF	TGTGCCAGCAGCTCCCTAGCGGGCTACGAGCAGTACTTC
TRBV7-8	-	TRBJ1-1	-	CASSLDPNTEAFF	TGTGCCAGCAGCTTAGACCCGAACACTGAAGCTTTCTTT
TRBV4-1	few	TRBJ1-2	-	CASSQDLGGYGYTF	TGCGCCAGCAGCCAAGATCTGGGGGGCTATGGCTACACCTTC
TRBV6-1	few	TRBJ1-2	TRBD1	CASTGTGENYGYTF	TGTGCCAGCACCGGGACAGGGGAGAACTATGGCTACACCTTC
TRBV24-1	-	TRBJ2-7	-	CATSVAARPANDSCEQYF	TGTGCCACCAGTGTGGCGGCAAGACCCGCCAATGATTCCTGCGAGCAGTACTTC
TRBV19	few	TRBJ2-1	TRBD1	CASSRDRVGEQFF	TGTGCCAGTAGTAGGGACAGGGTTGGTGAGCAGTTCTTC
TRBV20-1	few	TRBJ2-1	TRBD2	CSARDPLAGDLYNEQFF	TGCAGTGCTAGAGACCCCCTAGCGGGGGACCTATACAATGAGCAGTTCTTC
TRBV15	-	TRBJ2-1	-	CATSREFSENEQFF	TGTGCCACCAGCAGAGAATTCTCTGAGAATGAGCAGTTCTTC
TRBV4-3	-	TRBJ1-5	-	CASSQDSRGSNQPQHF	TGCGCCAGCAGCCAAGATAGTCGGGGATCGAATCAGCCCCAGCATTTT
TRBV27	-	TRBJ1-2	-	CASYGAEGRRYGYTF	TGTGCCAGCTATGGGGCAGAAGGTAGAAGGTATGGCTACACCTTC
TRBV7-9	few	TRBJ1-4	-	CASRGDGNEKLFF	TGTGCCAGCAGGGGGGATGGGAATGAAAAACTGTTTTTT
TRBV7-2	many	TRBJ1-1	TRBD1	CASTTHGQGATSGTEAFF	TGTGCCAGCACCACCCATGGACAGGGGGCGACCTCTGGAACTGAAGCTTTCTTT
TRBV20-1	-	TRBJ2-7	-	CSARPIAERSSYEQYF	TGCAGTGCTCGCCCTATAGCGGAGAGGAGCTCCTACGAGCAGTACTTC
TRBV7-2	many	TRBJ2-3	TRBD2	CASSSPSGGVISTDTQYF	TGTGCCAGCAGCTCACCTAGCGGGGGGGTCATAAGCACAGATACGCAGTATTTT
TRBV12-3/TRBV12-4	-	TRBJ2-7	TRBD1	CASSTDRGRIEQYF	TGTGCCAGCAGTACTGACAGGGGGCGAATCGAGCAGTACTTC
TRBV6-5	-	TRBJ1-2	TRBD1	CASRPGQKKNYGYTF	TGTGCCAGCAGGCCGGGACAGAAGAAAAACTATGGCTACACCTTC
TRBV4-1	few	TRBJ2-7	-	CASSHDPGRRSLEQYF	TGCGCCAGCAGCCACGATCCGGGACGGCGCTCCCTCGAGCAGTACTTC
TRBV27	-	TRBJ2-7	TRBD2	CASSLSASGNYEQYF	TGTGCCAGCAGTTTATCAGCTAGCGGGAATTACGAGCAGTACTTC
TRBV12-3/TRBV12-4	-	TRBJ1-2	-	CASSQGLGYGYTF	TGTGCCAGCAGTCAGGGGTTGGGGTATGGCTACACCTTC
TRBV27	-	TRBJ2-7	-	CASSRGGGGIEQYF	TGTGCCAGCAGTCGGGGTGGAGGTGGGATCGAGCAGTACTTC
TRBV6-1	many	TRBJ2-1	TRBD1	CASEPGTGGGNEQFF	TGTGCCAGCGAACCCGGGACAGGGGGTGGTAATGAGCAGTTCTTC